This T cell receptor (beta chain) stems from a study of cytomegalovirus exposure and HLA in healthy donors. Overall study context: Caucasian-associated ancestry cluster membership applied to about four fifths of about 370 genotyped donors.

The study, taken as a whole, reports: Later analysis associated a missense DCLRE1C variant with TCR beta V- and J-gene trimming. The authors listed 164 TCR beta chains as cytomegalovirus-associated. Earlier results showed most TCR beta V segments being productive about 87% or about 30% of the time.

With respect to this clone: Its antigen is currently unknown.

The germline gives CDR1 MNHEY, CDR2 SMNVEV (reference sequence). V lost 6 bases, J lost 6 bases, and 15 bases lay in between. CDR3 length: 13 residues. PCR used 60 Vbeta primers and 13 Jbeta primers. The table came from immunoSEQ multiplex PCR; TCRdb's copy has only in-frame clones and leaves some out. The data show around 120,000 clones, under 85% seen once. Sequenced sample: PBMCs. This receptor was obtained from a human donor in good health. The chain carries TRBV27 and TRBJ2-7; weak D call: TRBD1 (7 bases). The CDR3 here is CASRSGGLSEQYF. The CDR3 bases are TGTGCCAGCAGATCAGGGGGGCTCAGCGAGCAGTACTTC.